The rows below give T cell receptor beta chains drawn from one sample of a study of control samples from healthy donors and cancer patients. Sequencing was performed with immunoSEQ multiplex PCR; in TCRdb, only in-frame clones are kept and a portion is missing. The sample has roughly 160,000 clones, around nine tenths seen once. Sequencing was carried out using blood. These receptors were obtained from a woman aged 25 to 39 in good health. CDR3s include the opening cysteine and the closing phenylalanine or tryptophan.

TRBV6-4 | CASSDLWAGVCNQPQHF
TRBV7-8 | CASRLGVTTGELFF
TRBV15 | CATSIQFRDVLQPQHF
TRBV3-1/TRBV3-2 | CASRITSGGATDTQYF
TRBV5-1 | CASRQVRDSRTDTQYF
TRBV28 | CASRGLGKGNSPLHF
TRBV27 | CASSSGGKGSYEQYF
TRBV15 | CATSRDLSATNYGYTF
TRBV5-6 | CASSSRGFNEQFF
TRBV27 | CASSLGQGAWGYTF
TRBV11-2 | CASSILAEAFF
TRBV3-1/TRBV3-2 | CASSQGARPNYGYTF
TRBV24-1 | CATSDLSGGAHNEQFF
TRBV9 | CASSPPSGGAANEQFF
TRBV19 | CASRASWGASYEQYF
TRBV12-3/TRBV12-4 | CASSRSESTEAFF
TRBV5-1 | CASSLRGGGGNTIYF
TRBV11-1 | CASSIGQPPYGYTF
TRBV30 | CAWSVPGSPGNTIYF
TRBV6-5 | CASREGIYGYTF
TRBV25-1 | CASSENRDVEAFF
TRBV19 | CASTLSDRSAFF